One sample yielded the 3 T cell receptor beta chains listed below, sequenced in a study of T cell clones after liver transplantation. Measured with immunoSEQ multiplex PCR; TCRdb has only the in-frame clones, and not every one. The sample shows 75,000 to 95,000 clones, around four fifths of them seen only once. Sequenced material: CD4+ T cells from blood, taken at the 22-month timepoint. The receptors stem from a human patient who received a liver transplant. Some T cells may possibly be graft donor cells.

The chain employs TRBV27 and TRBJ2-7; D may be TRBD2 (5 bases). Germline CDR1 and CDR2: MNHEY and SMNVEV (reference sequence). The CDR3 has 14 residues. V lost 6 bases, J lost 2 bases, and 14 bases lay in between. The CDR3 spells CASRAHGVTYEQYF. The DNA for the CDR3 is TGTGCCAGCAGGGCTCACGGGGTCACCTACGAGCAGTACTTC.

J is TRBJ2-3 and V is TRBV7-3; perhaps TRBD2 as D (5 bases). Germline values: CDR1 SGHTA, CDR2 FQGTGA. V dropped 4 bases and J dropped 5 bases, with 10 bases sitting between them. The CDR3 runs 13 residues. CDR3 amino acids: CASSSNSGDTQYF. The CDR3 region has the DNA TGTGCCAGCAGCTCAAACAGCGGAGATACGCAGTATTTT.

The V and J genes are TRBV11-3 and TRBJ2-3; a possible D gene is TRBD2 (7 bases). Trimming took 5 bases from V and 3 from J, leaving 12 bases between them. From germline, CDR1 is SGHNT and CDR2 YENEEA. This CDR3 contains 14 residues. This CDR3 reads CASSLGGATDTQYF. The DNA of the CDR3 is TGTGCCAGCAGCCTGGGGGGGGCTACAGATACGCAGTATTTT.